A selection of T cell receptor beta chains follows, all from one sample in a study of T-cell reconstitution after alpha-beta-depleted transplantation in children. One entry per CDR3 protein, called by TCRdb with MiXCR from the PCR reads. The repertoire holds 440,000 or so distinct CDR3 sequences, over 40% seen once, with 27% in the top ten. The specimen comprised PBMCs, sampled before TCRalphabeta/CD19-depleted stem cell transplant. Every receptor here comes from a girl aged 2-10 years with aplastic anemia, due to receive a stem cell transplant. The CDR3 runs from the conserved cysteine through the conserved F or W. The D gene is left open where the match is weak. Clone size is not always given. Where it is, it says once, few, many or a class for expanded clones.

clone_size	d_call	v_call	j_call	cdr3_aa	cdr3_nt
-	TRBD1	TRBV12-3/TRBV12-4	TRBJ2-2	CASSPNRGRAGELFF	TGTGCCAGCAGCCCGAACAGGGGGCGGGCCGGGGAGCTGTTTTTT
many	TRBD2	TRBV9	TRBJ2-2	CASSVVKREGPGYTGELFF	TGTGCCAGCAGCGTAGTAAAGCGGGAGGGCCCTGGGTACACCGGGGAGCTGTTTTTT
-	TRBD2	TRBV7-2	TRBJ2-3	CASSLARLAGLTDTQYF	TGTGCCAGCAGCTTAGCTAGGCTAGCGGGACTCACAGATACGCAGTATTTT
many	TRBD1	TRBV5-1	TRBJ2-7	CASSLRQGVTAYEQYF	TGCGCCAGCAGCTTGCGACAGGGGGTGACGGCCTACGAGCAGTACTTC
few	-	TRBV20-1	TRBJ2-7	CSARVAAGNEQYF	TGCAGTGCTAGAGTGGCGGCGGGCAACGAGCAGTACTTC
-	-	TRBV20-1	TRBJ1-2	CSPHFSYGYTF	TGCAGTCCACATTTTTCCTATGGCTACACCTTC
-	TRBD1	TRBV6-5	TRBJ2-7	CASSYTLDRGHEQYF	TGTGCCAGCAGTTACACCTTGGACAGGGGGCACGAGCAGTACTTC
-	-	TRBV4-2	TRBJ2-2	CASSQDPGITGELFF	TGTGCCAGCAGCCAAGATCCGGGCATCACCGGGGAGCTGTTTTTT
-	-	TRBV28	TRBJ1-1	CASSSRHYEAFF	TGTGCCAGCAGTTCCCGACATTATGAAGCTTTCTTT
-	TRBD1	TRBV2	TRBJ1-1	CASSHRQGKNTEAFF	TGTGCCAGCAGTCATCGACAGGGAAAGAACACTGAAGCTTTCTTT
many	-	TRBV9	TRBJ2-3	CASSANSRTDTQYF	TGTGCCAGCAGCGCTAACTCTCGCACAGATACGCAGTATTTT
few	-	TRBV6-1	TRBJ2-5	CASSGGSRFFETQYF	TGTGCCAGCAGTGGGGGTAGTAGGTTCTTTGAGACCCAGTACTTC
-	-	TRBV7-6	TRBJ2-2	CASSLDARVTGELFF	TGTGCCAGCAGCTTAGATGCCCGAGTCACCGGGGAGCTGTTTTTT
-	-	TRBV28	TRBJ2-7	CASSFPGEQYF	TGTGCCAGCAGTTTTCCCGGGGAGCAGTACTTC
-	TRBD1	TRBV20-1	TRBJ2-3	CSAHHRGADTQYF	TGCAGTGCGCACCACAGGGGTGCAGATACGCAGTATTTT
few	-	TRBV7-8	TRBJ2-7	CASSGVRVRTYEQYF	TGTGCCAGCAGCGGGGTCAGGGTGAGAACCTACGAGCAGTACTTC
-	-	TRBV9	TRBJ2-7	CASSVALDYEQYF	TGTGCCAGCAGCGTAGCTCTAGACTACGAGCAGTACTTC
once	-	TRBV20-1	TRBJ2-7	CSATLGQTYEQYF	TGCAGTGCCACGCTAGGGCAGACGTACGAGCAGTACTTC
few	-	TRBV6-1	TRBJ2-3	CASSEEGAGTDTQYF	TGTGCCAGCAGTGAGGAGGGGGCAGGCACAGATACGCAGTATTTT
-	-	TRBV18	TRBJ2-7	CASSPRMGRGAYEQYF	TGTGCCAGCTCACCAAGGATGGGGCGGGGTGCCTACGAGCAGTACTTC
-	TRBD1	TRBV29-1	TRBJ2-3	CSVDSTGQADTQYF	TGCAGCGTTGACTCGACAGGGCAAGCGGATACGCAGTATTTT
-	-	TRBV20-1	TRBJ1-2	CSARDEGIRLVGYTF	TGCAGTGCTAGAGATGAAGGGATCCGTTTGGTCGGCTACACCTTC
once	-	TRBV7-2	TRBJ1-2	CASSLPSRANYGYTF	TGTGCCAGCAGCTTACCAAGCAGAGCTAACTATGGCTACACCTTC
-	TRBD1	TRBV30	TRBJ2-3	CSLAGTASTDTQYF	TGTTCGTTGGCCGGGACAGCTAGCACAGATACGCAGTATTTT
-	-	TRBV13	TRBJ1-1	CASSPPRGSLNTEAFF	TGTGCCAGCAGCCCTCCCCGGGGATCTTTGAACACTGAAGCTTTCTTT
-	TRBD1	TRBV6-5	TRBJ1-5	CASSYTRDRTQPQHF	TGTGCCAGCAGTTACACCCGGGACAGAACTCAGCCCCAGCATTTT
many	-	TRBV20-1	TRBJ2-5	CSASHHRAKETQYF	TGCAGTGCTAGTCACCACCGCGCAAAAGAGACCCAGTACTTC
few	-	TRBV7-2	TRBJ2-7	CASSHSPGVSYEQYF	TGTGCCAGCAGCCATAGCCCGGGAGTTTCCTACGAGCAGTACTTC
-	TRBD2	TRBV6-1	TRBJ2-1	CASSSASGGSYNEQFF	TGTGCCAGCAGCTCAGCTAGCGGGGGCTCATACAATGAGCAGTTCTTC
many	-	TRBV5-1	TRBJ2-7	CASRDGSYEQYF	TGCGCCAGCCGGGACGGATCCTACGAGCAGTACTTC
few	TRBD2	TRBV6-1	TRBJ2-7	CASSALAGGSYEQYF	TGTGCCAGCAGTGCGTTAGCGGGAGGGTCCTACGAGCAGTACTTC
-	-	TRBV11-1	TRBJ2-7	CASSLGWNLVYKGTYEQYF	TGTGCCAGCAGCTTAGGGTGGAATCTAGTCTATAAGGGGACCTACGAGCAGTACTTC
few	TRBD2	TRBV28	TRBJ2-1	CASSLLAGGPREQFF	TGTGCCAGCAGTTTACTAGCGGGAGGCCCCCGTGAGCAGTTCTTC
-	TRBD2	TRBV27	TRBJ2-7	CASSLWGGSGDHEQYF	TGTGCCAGCAGTTTATGGGGCGGTAGCGGGGACCACGAGCAGTACTTC
many	-	TRBV7-8	TRBJ1-2	CASSTRAPLKYGYTF	TGTGCCAGCAGCACCCGGGCCCCCCTAAAGTATGGCTACACCTTC
-	TRBD1	TRBV5-6	TRBJ1-5	CASSSRDSCNQPQHF	TGTGCCAGCAGCTCCCGGGACAGCTGCAATCAGCCCCAGCATTTT
many	-	TRBV5-1	TRBJ2-1	CASSLSVNTYNEQFF	TGCGCCAGCAGCTTGAGTGTGAACACCTACAATGAGCAGTTCTTC
many	-	TRBV2	TRBJ2-1	CASSEQEFSYNEQFF	TGTGCCAGCAGTGAACAGGAATTCTCCTACAATGAGCAGTTCTTC
-	TRBD1	TRBV20-1	TRBJ2-5	CSASFRGREETQYF	TGCAGTGCTAGTTTCAGGGGGCGAGAAGAGACCCAGTACTTC
-	TRBD2	TRBV4-3	TRBJ2-3	CASSQAPAGGTDTQYF	TGCGCCAGCAGCCAAGCCCCAGCGGGAGGCACAGATACGCAGTATTTT
-	TRBD2	TRBV9	TRBJ2-7	CASSNSGSADEQYF	TGTGCCAGCAGCAATAGCGGGAGTGCTGACGAGCAGTACTTC
many	-	TRBV29-1	TRBJ1-2	CSVETGEYRGYTF	TGCAGCGTTGAGACAGGCGAATACCGCGGCTACACCTTC
many	TRBD1	TRBV29-1	TRBJ2-5	CSVGGTGAETQYF	TGCAGCGTTGGTGGGACAGGGGCAGAGACCCAGTACTTC
once	-	TRBV12-3/TRBV12-4	TRBJ2-5	CASRPGQAPQETQYF	TGTGCCAGCAGACCAGGACAAGCTCCTCAAGAGACCCAGTACTTC
-	TRBD1	TRBV5-1	TRBJ2-3	CASSWDSYYTQYF	TGCGCCAGCAGCTGGGACAGCTACTATACGCAGTATTTT
many	-	TRBV15	TRBJ1-1	CAANHGVNTEAFF	TGTGCCGCAAACCACGGGGTGAACACTGAAGCTTTCTTT
-	-	TRBV6-5	TRBJ2-7	CASSYSTDSAYEQYF	TGTGCCAGCAGTTACTCTACCGACAGTGCCTACGAGCAGTACTTC
many	-	TRBV5-1	TRBJ2-4	CASSPLRGIPKNIQYF	TGCGCCAGCAGCCCGCTTAGAGGGATTCCCAAAAACATTCAGTACTTC
-	-	TRBV18	TRBJ2-2	CASSPWNTGALFF	TGTGCCAGCTCACCATGGAACACCGGGGCGCTGTTTTTT
-	-	TRBV7-2	TRBJ1-1	CASSLRGIVKNTEAFF	TGTGCCAGCAGCTTAAGGGGGATCGTAAAGAACACTGAAGCTTTCTTT
-	-	TRBV5-1	TRBJ1-6	CASSLYLGLGNSPLHF	TGCGCCAGCAGCTTGTATCTGGGGTTAGGGAATTCACCCCTCCACTTT
many	-	TRBV3-1	TRBJ2-1	CASSPIVGRGNEQFF	TGTGCCAGCAGCCCTATAGTGGGAAGAGGCAATGAGCAGTTCTTC
few	TRBD1	TRBV7-9	TRBJ2-1	CASSRDRQEFPNEQFF	TGTGCCAGCAGCAGGGACAGGCAGGAATTCCCCAATGAGCAGTTCTTC
-	-	TRBV30	TRBJ1-3	CAWTQGISGNTIYF	TGTGCCTGGACGCAGGGAATCTCTGGAAACACCATATATTTT
-	TRBD1	TRBV18	TRBJ2-7	CASSNGGQAAYEQYF	TGTGCCAGCTCAAACGGGGGACAGGCAGCCTACGAGCAGTACTTC
few	TRBD2	TRBV5-1	TRBJ2-5	CASSPETSVETQYF	TGCGCCAGCAGCCCTGAGACTAGCGTAGAGACCCAGTACTTC
-	TRBD1	TRBV10-3	TRBJ2-7	CAISESNRATGEQYF	TGTGCCATCAGTGAGTCGAACAGGGCGACAGGGGAGCAGTACTTC
few	-	TRBV20-1	TRBJ1-2	CSARDNSWIIWQDRGYTF	TGCAGTGCTAGAGATAATTCATGGATTATATGGCAGGATCGCGGCTACACCTTC
-	TRBD1	TRBV7-8	TRBJ2-7	CASSPPPPRDSYEQYF	TGTGCCAGCAGCCCGCCCCCGCCCAGGGACAGCTACGAGCAGTACTTC